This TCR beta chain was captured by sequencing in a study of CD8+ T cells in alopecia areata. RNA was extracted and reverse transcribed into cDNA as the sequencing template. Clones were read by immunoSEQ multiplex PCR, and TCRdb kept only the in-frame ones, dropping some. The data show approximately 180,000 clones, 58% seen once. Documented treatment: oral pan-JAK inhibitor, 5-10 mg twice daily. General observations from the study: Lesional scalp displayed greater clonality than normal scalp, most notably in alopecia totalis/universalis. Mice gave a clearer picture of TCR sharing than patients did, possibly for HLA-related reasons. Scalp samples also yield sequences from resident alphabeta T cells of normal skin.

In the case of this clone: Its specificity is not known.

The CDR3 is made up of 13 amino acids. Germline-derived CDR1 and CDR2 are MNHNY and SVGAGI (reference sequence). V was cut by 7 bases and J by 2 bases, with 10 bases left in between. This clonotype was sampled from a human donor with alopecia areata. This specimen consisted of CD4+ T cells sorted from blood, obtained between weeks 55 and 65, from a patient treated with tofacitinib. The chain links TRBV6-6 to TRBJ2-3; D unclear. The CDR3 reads CASTQVNTDTQYF. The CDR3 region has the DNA TGTGCCAGCACCCAGGTCAACACAGATACGCAGTATTTT.